One and the same sample provided the 4 T cell receptor beta chains below, sequenced in a study of regulatory T cells in long-lasting Graves disease. Library construction for TCR beta used iRepertoire HTBI primers and Arm-PCR of CDR3 regions. TCRdb processed the multiplex PCR reads anew with MiXCR; each CDR3 protein has one entry. The table records about 400,000 distinct CDR3 sequences, 15% of them present only once. The time point denotes: newly diagnosed GD, antithyroid drugs for less than 3 months. From PBMCs, RNA was extracted and then used to make the TCR library. These data were also filed under a second study, of T cells in Graves' hyperthyroidism and ophthalmopathy.

Sequenced material: peripheral blood mononuclear cells (PBMCs), taken at new diagnosis, from a patient treated with antithyroid drugs. These receptor sequences come from a woman in her thirties or forties with Graves disease.

This clonotype was counted ten times or more. CDR3 bases: TGTGCCAGCCATGACCGGTTATCCGGTGGCTACACCTTC. It codes for CASHDRLSGGYTF. This chain links TRBV6-1 with TRBJ1-2; D is undetermined. The V end was cut by 8 bases, the J end by 7 bases, with 17 bases between. Germline values: CDR1 MNHNS, CDR2 SASEGT. This CDR3 is 13 amino acids long.

In its sample, this clonotype was seen many times. The V gene is TRBV12-3 or TRBV12-4, the J gene TRBJ2-3; no reliable D call. The CDR3 totals 13 residues. Between the trimmed V and J ends, which lost 6 bases and 5 bases, there was a span of 12 bases. CDR3 region: CASRGRSLDTQYF. CDR3 DNA: TGTGCCAGCAGGGGAAGGAGTCTAGATACGCAGTATTTT.

About this clonotype itself: This likely reflects a read error, since a far larger clone is one base away. Written as DNA, the CDR3 is TGTGCCAGCAGCTTAAGTGGTATAGAGGGAGGATCGGAGACCCAGTACTTC. It codes for CASSLSGIEGGSETQYF. The chain joins TRBV11-2 to TRBJ2-1; D is possibly TRBD2 (6 bases). TRBJ2-5 matches the DNA end more closely, so the J call is doubtful. This CDR3 has 17 amino acids. Germline V gives CDR1 SGHAT, CDR2 FQNNGV.

With respect to this clonotype: One junction end does not reproduce the germline sequence, and a read error may be involved. The chain joins TRBV6-1 to TRBJ1-5, with a possible D match to TRBD1 (6 bases). Germline V gene sequence: CDR1 MNHNS, CDR2 SASEGT. CDR3 length equals 14 residues. The CDR3 DNA reads TGTACCAGCAGTGGGCAGGGACACAATCAGCCCCAGCATTTT. Its protein product is CTSSGQGHNQPQHF.